This paragraph reports one T cell receptor beta chain. What antigen it recognizes has not been identified. It has no much larger one-base neighbor in the sample; base qualities were not kept. The germline V gene encodes CDR1 WSHSY and CDR2 SAAADI. The CDR3 covers 15 residues, taking in both the cysteine and the phenylalanine. Only CDR3 DNA remains: 45 bases, in frame from the first base. At the junction V is shortened by 4 bases and J by 4 bases; bases outside the gene matches: 9. The sequencing machine was an Illumina HiSeq 1500. TCRdb passed the public sequencing reads through fastp at Q25 and MiXCR, retaining productive beta sequences. Each CDR3 protein gets just one entry, which takes the most common genes and DNA from the rows behind it. The sample table contains about 190,000 distinct CDR3 sequences; only one count was recorded for roughly 27% of them. The ten biggest clones cover 30% to 35% of the sample.

These data are taken from a study of T cell repertoires in cytomegalovirus infection (dated by TCRdb to between 2018 and 2021). Regarding the complete study: Because public TCR beta signatures pointed to carriage of CMV infection together with the matching HLA type, the HLA type of each donor mattered for the analysis.

Here is what the overall study found, with its caveats: In the ex vivo response, HLA-C-restricted CMV-specific TCR beta clonotypes were dominant, and in two of eight donors the single most frequent clonotype came from this HLA-C-restricted group. In both this cohort and an independent cohort of some 370 donors, the cumulative frequency of public TCR beta family members distinguished carriers of CMV infection plus the relevant HLA type.

The sample taken for sequencing was PBMCs. The sequence derives from a human donor in good health (CMV status not recorded). Some clones in this sample may be carry-over from other donors' samples. The chain couples TRBV10-2 to TRBJ1-1; TRBD1 matches 7 bases in the middle. The nucleotide sequence reads as follows: TGCGCCAGCAGTGCCCGACAGGGTGGGGGCACTGAAGCTTTCTTT. The encoded protein is CASSARQGGGTEAFF.